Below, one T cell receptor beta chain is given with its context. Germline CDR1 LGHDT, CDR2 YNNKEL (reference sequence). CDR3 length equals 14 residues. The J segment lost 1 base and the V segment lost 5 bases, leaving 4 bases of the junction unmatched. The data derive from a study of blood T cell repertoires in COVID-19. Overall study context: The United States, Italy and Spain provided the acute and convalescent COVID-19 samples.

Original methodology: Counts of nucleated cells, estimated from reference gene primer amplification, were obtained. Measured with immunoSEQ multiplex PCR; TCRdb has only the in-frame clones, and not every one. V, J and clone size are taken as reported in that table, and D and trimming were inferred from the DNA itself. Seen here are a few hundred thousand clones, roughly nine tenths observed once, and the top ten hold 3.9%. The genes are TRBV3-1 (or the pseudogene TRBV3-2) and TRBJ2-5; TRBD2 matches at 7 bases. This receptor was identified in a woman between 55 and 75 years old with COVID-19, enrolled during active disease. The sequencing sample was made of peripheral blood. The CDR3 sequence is CASSYRTSQETQYF. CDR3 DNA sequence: TGTGCCAGCAGCTACAGGACTAGCCAAGAGACCCAGTACTTC.